This T cell receptor (beta chain) originates from a study of PD-L1 blockade in urothelial cancer. Study context: Patients' atezolizumab regimen, 1,200 mg intravenously every 3 weeks, began around 2014. Of about 30 patients, some 25 were males with bladder-origin urothelial cancer.

Trimming removed 5 bases from V and 4 bases from J, with 9 bases in between. Per germline, CDR1 MNHEY and CDR2 SMNVEV (reference sequence). The CDR3 runs 13 residues. Sample time point: pretreatment peripheral blood. This table comes from immunoSEQ multiplex PCR, and its TCRdb copy is limited to in-frame clones, with some not included. This repertoire shows about 79,000 clones, just under 85% found once; its top ten account for about 6.2%. The sequence was obtained from a man aged 35 to 55 with urothelial cancer. The sample was PBMCs, taken around atezolizumab (anti-PD-L1) treatment. This sequence joins TRBV27 and TRBJ2-1, with D maybe TRBD1 (6 bases). CDR3 region: CASSRRGYNEQFF. In DNA, the CDR3 is TGTGCCAGCAGTCGCAGGGGTTACAATGAGCAGTTCTTC.